This entry features one T cell receptor (beta chain) sequence. Its cognate antigen has yet to be identified. Base qualities are not at hand, and no much larger clone is one base apart. Trimming leaves V shorter by 5 bases and J shorter by 5 bases, with the junction holding 14 bases beyond the gene matches. The CDR3 measures 16 amino acids from cysteine to phenylalanine. CDR3 DNA is the only sequence kept; it has 48 bases, read in frame from the first base. For CDR1 and CDR2, the germline V gene lists MDHEN and SYDVKM. The sample belongs to a study of blood T cell repertoires in COVID-19 (dated by TCRdb to 2018 to 2021). Regarding the complete study: Collaborator samples came from the United States, Italy and Spain and covered acute and convalescent phases of COVID-19. The material from the prospective study consisted of cDNA or gDNA derived from T cells, B-cell-depleted T cells, or PBMCs. The dataset comprised deeply sampled blood TCRbeta repertoires from subjects exposed to, actively infected with, or recovered from COVID-19. The repertoires were released in a freely available public database meant as a resource for research on the immune response to SARS-CoV-2. Samples came from the ongoing ImmuneRACE study (first 160 participants) plus 1,254 subjects from 6 global collaborators. Sample metadata almost always included a de-identified subject ID, COVID-19 status, age in years and sex. Where available, HLA class I and class II types were obtained from metadata supplied by the sample provider rather than from assay-based typing. Points the paper makes about the study in general: How much clinical and demographic metadata was included differed by source and by participant, and the metadata was provided uncurated.

TCRbeta CDR3 regions were amplified from genomic DNA by means of the immunoSEQ Assay, a bias-controlled multiplex PCR. Under the source paper's analysis protocol: Nucleated cell counts per sample were estimated from amplification of reference gene primers within the assay. Sequence reads were collapsed and filtered to measure the absolute abundance of every unique TCRbeta CDR3 rearrangement. Productive Simpson clonality was computed per sample as the square root of Simpson's diversity index over productive rearrangements. TCRdb provides this immuneACCESS table in a form limited to in-frame rearrangements. Some clones are lacking; in checked studies, under half of them reflect an unresolved V gene, and why the rest are absent is not known. V, J and clone size are taken as reported in that table, and D and trimming were inferred from the DNA itself. Recorded for this sample are 210,000 or so clones; around nine tenths of them occurred a single time. The leading ten clones occupy less than 3% of the sample.

Whole blood was collected in K2EDTA tubes by collaborating institutions according to the institutions' own protocols. For TCRbeta analysis, collaborators shipped samples as frozen whole blood, isolated PBMCs, or DNA extracted from either of those sample types. Recombination joined TRBV28 with TRBJ1-2, and 7 junctional nucleotides match TRBD1. The sequencing sample was made of peripheral blood. The sequence was obtained from a woman aged 55 to 70 with acute or convalescent COVID-19. The CDR3 has the sequence CASSPPGTVQSYGYTF. The DNA sequence follows: TGTGCCAGCAGTCCCCCCGGGACAGTCCAGAGTTATGGCTACACCTTC.